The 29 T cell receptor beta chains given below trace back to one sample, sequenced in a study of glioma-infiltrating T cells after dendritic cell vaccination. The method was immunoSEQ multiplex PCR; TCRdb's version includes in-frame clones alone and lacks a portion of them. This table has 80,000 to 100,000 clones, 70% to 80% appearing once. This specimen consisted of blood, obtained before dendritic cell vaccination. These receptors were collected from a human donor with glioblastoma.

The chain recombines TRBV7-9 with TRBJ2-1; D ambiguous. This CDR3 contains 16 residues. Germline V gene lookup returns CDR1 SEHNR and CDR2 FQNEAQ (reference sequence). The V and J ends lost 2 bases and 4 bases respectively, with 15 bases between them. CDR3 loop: CASSLYFRVKYNEQFF. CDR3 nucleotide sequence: TGTGCCAGCAGCTTATATTTTCGGGTTAAATACAATGAGCAGTTCTTC.

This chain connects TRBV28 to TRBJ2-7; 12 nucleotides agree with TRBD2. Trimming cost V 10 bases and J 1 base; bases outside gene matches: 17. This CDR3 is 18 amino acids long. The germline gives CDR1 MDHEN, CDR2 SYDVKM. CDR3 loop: CATSPVGLAGLRSYEQYF. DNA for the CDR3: TGTGCCACGTCCCCTGTTGGACTAGCGGGACTCAGGTCCTACGAGCAGTACTTC.

CDR3 nucleotides: TGTGCCAGCCTCCGGGACAGTAGCACAGATACGCAGTATTTT. Its protein is CASLRDSSTDTQYF. The chain has TRBV2 and TRBJ2-3; TRBD1 aligns across 7 bases. The CDR3 has 14 amino acids. The germline V gene encodes CDR1 SNHLY and CDR2 FYNNEI. The J segment lost 0 bases and the V segment lost 8 bases, leaving 5 bases of the junction unmatched.

This CDR3 reads CASSPGLVGNTIYF. The CDR3 region has the DNA TGTGCCAGCTCTCCAGGGCTGGTTGGAAACACCATATATTTT. This sequence joins TRBV25-1 and TRBJ1-3; possible D gene TRBD1, 5 bases. The CDR3 extends over 14 amino acids. With 8 bases removed from V and 3 bases from J, the gap between germline ends came to 14 bases. CDR1 MGHDK and CDR2 SYGVNS come from the germline V gene.

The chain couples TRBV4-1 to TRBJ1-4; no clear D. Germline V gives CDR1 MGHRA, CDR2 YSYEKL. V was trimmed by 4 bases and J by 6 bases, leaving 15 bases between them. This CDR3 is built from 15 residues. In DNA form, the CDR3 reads TGCGCCAGCAGCCGGATCTCGGGGAGTTATGAAAAACTGTTTTTT. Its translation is CASSRISGSYEKLFF.

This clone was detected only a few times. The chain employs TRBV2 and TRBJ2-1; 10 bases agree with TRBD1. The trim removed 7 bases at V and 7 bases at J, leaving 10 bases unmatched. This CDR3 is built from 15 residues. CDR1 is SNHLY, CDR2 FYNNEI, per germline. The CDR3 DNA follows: TGTGCCAGCACTTTTATAGGGACAGGGGATAATGAGCAGTTCTTC. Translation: CASTFIGTGDNEQFF.

The CDR3 here is CASSQAQAYNEQFF. Written as DNA, the CDR3 is TGCGCCAGCAGCCAAGCTCAGGCCTACAATGAGCAGTTCTTC. The chain couples TRBV4-1 to TRBJ2-1; D is unresolved. The CDR3 extends over 14 amino acids. Germline-derived CDR1 and CDR2 are MGHRA and YSYEKL. V was cut by 1 base and J by 2 bases, with 6 bases left in between.

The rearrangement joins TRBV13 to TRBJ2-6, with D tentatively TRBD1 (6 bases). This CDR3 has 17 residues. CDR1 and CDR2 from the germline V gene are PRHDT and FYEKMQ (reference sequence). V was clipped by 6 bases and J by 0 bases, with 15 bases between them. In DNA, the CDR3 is TGTGCCAGCAGTGCACCCGGACAGCTCTCTGGGGCCAACGTCCTGACTTTC. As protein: CASSAPGQLSGANVLTF.

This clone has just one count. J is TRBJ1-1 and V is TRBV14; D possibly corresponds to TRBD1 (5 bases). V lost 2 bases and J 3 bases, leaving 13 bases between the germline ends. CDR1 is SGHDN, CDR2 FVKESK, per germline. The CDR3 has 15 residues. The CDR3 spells CASSQFRVTDTEAFF. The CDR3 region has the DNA TGTGCCAGCAGCCAATTCCGAGTGACAGACACTGAAGCTTTCTTT.

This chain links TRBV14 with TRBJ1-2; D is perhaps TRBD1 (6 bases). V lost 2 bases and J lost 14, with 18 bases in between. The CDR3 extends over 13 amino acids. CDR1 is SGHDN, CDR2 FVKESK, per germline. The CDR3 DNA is TGTGCCAGCAGCCAATCTAATTACAGGGCTGAAACCTTC. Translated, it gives CASSQSNYRAETF. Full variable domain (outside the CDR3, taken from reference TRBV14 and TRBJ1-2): EAGVTQFPSHSVIEKGQTVTLRCDPISGHDNLYWYRRVMGKEIKFLLHFVKESKQDESGMPNNRFLAERTGGTYSTLKVQPAELEDSGVYFCASSQSNYRAETFGSGTRLTVV.

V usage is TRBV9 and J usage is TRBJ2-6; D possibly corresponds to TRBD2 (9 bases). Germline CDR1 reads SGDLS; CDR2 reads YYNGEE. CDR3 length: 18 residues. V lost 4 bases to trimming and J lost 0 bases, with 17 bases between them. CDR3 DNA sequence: TGTGCCAGCAGCCAGGGGGCTAGCGGGATCTCTGGGGCCAACGTCCTGACTTTC. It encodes CASSQGASGISGANVLTF. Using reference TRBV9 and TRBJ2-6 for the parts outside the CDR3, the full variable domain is DSGVTQTPKHLITATGQRVTLRCSPRSGDLSVYWYQQSLDQGLQFLIQYYNGEERAKGNILERFSAQQFPDLHSELNLSSLELGDSALYFCASSQGASGISGANVLTFGAGSRLTVL.

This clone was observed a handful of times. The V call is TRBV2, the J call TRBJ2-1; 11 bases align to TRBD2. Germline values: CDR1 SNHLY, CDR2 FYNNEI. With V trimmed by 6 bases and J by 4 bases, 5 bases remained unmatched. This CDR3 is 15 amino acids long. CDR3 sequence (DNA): TGTGCCAGCAGGCCCGGGACTAGCGGTTACAATGAGCAGTTCTTC. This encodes CASRPGTSGYNEQFF. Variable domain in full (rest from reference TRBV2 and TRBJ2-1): EPEVTQTPSHQVTQMGQEVILRCVPISNHLYFYWYRQILGQKVEFLVSFYNNEISEKSEIFDDQFSVERPDGSNFTLKIRSTKLEDSAMYFCASRPGTSGYNEQFFGPGTRLTVL.

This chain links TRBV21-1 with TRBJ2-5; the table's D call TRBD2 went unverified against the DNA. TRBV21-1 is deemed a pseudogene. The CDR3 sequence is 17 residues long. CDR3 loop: CASSKGRASGNSETQYF. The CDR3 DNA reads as TGTGCCAGCAGCAAAGGTAGGGCTAGCGGGAATAGCGAGACCCAGTACTTC.

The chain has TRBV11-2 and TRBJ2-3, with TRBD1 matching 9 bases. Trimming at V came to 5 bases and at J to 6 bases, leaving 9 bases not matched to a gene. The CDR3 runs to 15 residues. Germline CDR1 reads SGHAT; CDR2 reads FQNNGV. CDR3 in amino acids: CASSIRTGAADTQYF. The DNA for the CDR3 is TGTGCCAGCAGCATACGGACAGGGGCGGCGGATACGCAGTATTTT.

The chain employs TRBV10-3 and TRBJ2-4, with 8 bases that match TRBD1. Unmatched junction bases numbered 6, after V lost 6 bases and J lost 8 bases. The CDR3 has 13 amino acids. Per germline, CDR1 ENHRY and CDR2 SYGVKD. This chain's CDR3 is CAIRDRERDIQYF. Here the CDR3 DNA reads TGTGCCATCAGGGACAGGGAAAGGGACATTCAGTACTTC.

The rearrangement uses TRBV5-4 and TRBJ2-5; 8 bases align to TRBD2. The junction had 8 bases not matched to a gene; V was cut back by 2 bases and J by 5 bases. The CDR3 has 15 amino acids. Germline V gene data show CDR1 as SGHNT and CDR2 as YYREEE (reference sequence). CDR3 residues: CASSFETSVGETQYF. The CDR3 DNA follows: TGTGCCAGCAGCTTCGAGACTAGCGTCGGGGAGACCCAGTACTTC.

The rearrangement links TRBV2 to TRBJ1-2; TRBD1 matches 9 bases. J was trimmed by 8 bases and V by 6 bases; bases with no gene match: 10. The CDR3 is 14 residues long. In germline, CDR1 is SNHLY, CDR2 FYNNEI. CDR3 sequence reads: CASRERTGDLGYTF. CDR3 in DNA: TGTGCCAGCAGAGAGAGGACAGGGGACTTAGGCTACACCTTC. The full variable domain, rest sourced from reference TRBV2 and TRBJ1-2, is EPEVTQTPSHQVTQMGQEVILRCVPISNHLYFYWYRQILGQKVEFLVSFYNNEISEKSEIFDDQFSVERPDGSNFTLKIRSTKLEDSAMYFCASRERTGDLGYTFGSGTRLTVV.

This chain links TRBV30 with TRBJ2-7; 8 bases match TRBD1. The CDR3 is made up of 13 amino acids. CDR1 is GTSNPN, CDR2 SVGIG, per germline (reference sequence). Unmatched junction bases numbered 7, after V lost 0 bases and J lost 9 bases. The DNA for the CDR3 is TGTGCCTGGAGTGTATCGGACAGGGCTGCGCAGTACTTC. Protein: CAWSVSDRAAQYF.

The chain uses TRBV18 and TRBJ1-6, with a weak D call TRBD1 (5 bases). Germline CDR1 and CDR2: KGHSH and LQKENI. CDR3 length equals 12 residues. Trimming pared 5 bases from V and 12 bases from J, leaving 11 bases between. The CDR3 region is CASSSVQGPLHF. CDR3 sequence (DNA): TGTGCCAGCTCATCGGTTCAGGGACCCCTCCACTTT. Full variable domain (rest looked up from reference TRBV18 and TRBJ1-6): NAGVMQNPRHLVRRRGQEARLRCSPMKGHSHVYWYRQLPEEGLKFMVYLQKENIIDESGMPKERFSAEFPKEGPSILRIQQVVRGDSAAYFCASSSVQGPLHFGNGTRLTVT.

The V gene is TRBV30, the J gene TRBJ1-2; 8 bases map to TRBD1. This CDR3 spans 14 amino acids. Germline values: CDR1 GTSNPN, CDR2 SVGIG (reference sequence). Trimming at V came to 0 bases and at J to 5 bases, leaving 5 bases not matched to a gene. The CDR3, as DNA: TGTGCCTGGAGTGTACGGGGACAGGTTTATGGCTACACCTTC. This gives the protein CAWSVRGQVYGYTF.

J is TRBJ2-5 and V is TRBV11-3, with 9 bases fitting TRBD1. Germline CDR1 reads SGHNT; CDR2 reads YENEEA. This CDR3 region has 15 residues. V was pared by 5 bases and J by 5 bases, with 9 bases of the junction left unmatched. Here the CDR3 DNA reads TGTGCCAGCAGCCCAGGAACAGGGGGCGCGGAGACCCAGTACTTC. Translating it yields CASSPGTGGAETQYF.

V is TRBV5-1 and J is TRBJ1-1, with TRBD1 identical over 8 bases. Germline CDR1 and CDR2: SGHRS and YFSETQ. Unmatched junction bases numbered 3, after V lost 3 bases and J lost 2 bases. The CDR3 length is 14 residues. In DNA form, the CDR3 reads TGCGCCAGCAGCTCCAGGGGGCGAAACACTGAAGCTTTCTTT. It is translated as CASSSRGRNTEAFF.

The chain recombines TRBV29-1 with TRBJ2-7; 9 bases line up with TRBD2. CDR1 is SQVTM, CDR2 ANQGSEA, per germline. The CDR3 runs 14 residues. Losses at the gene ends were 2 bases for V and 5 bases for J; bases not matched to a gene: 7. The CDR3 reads CSVERRGGRNEQYF. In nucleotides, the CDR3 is TGCAGCGTTGAAAGGCGGGGGGGGCGGAACGAGCAGTACTTC.

The CDR3 protein is CASRRQGDTEAFF. In DNA, the CDR3 is TGCGCCAGCAGACGACAGGGCGACACTGAAGCTTTCTTT. The chain has TRBV5-1 and TRBJ1-1; 7 nucleotides match TRBD1. J was trimmed by 3 bases and V by 5 bases; bases with no gene match: 4. Germline V gives CDR1 SGHRS, CDR2 YFSETQ. CDR3 size: 13 residues. Full variable domain (missing parts from reference TRBV5-1 and TRBJ1-1): KAGVTQTPRYLIKTRGQQVTLSCSPISGHRSVSWYQQTPGQGLQFLFEYFSETQRNKGNFPGRFSGRQFSNSRSEMNVSTLELGDSALYLCASRRQGDTEAFFGQGTRLTVV.

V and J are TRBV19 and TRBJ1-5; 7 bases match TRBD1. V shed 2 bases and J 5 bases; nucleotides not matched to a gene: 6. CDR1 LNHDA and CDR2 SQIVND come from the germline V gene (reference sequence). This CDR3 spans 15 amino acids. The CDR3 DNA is TGTGCCAGTAGTATAAGAGGACAGGCTCATCAGCCCCAGCATTTT. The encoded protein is CASSIRGQAHQPQHF.

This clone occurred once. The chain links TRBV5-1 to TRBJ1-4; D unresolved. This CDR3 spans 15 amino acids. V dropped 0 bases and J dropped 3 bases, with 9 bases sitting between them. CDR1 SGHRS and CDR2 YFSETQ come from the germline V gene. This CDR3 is CASSLERRANEKLFF. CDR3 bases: TGCGCCAGCAGCTTGGAACGACGGGCTAATGAAAAACTGTTTTTT.

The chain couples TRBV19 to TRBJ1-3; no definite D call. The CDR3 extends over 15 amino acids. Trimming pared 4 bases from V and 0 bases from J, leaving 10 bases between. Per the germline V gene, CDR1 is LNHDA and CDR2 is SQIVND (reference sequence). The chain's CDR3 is CASSTRVLSGNTIYF. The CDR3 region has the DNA TGTGCCAGTAGTACGCGGGTCCTCTCTGGAAACACCATATATTTT.

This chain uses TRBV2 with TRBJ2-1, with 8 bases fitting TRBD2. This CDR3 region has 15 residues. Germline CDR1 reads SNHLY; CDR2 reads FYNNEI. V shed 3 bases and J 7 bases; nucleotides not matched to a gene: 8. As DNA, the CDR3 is TGTGCCAGCAGTGACTTGGGGGGACTAGGTAATGAGCAGTTCTTC. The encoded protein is CASSDLGGLGNEQFF. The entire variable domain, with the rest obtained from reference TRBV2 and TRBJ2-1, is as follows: EPEVTQTPSHQVTQMGQEVILRCVPISNHLYFYWYRQILGQKVEFLVSFYNNEISEKSEIFDDQFSVERPDGSNFTLKIRSTKLEDSAMYFCASSDLGGLGNEQFFGPGTRLTVL.

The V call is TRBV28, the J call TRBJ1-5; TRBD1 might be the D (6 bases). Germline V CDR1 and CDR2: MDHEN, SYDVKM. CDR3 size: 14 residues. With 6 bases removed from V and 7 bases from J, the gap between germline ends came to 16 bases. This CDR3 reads CASRLDSPTQPQHF. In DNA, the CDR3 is TGTGCCAGCAGGCTGGACAGCCCTACCCAGCCCCAGCATTTT.